This T cell receptor (beta chain) is from a study of OX40 agonist ivuxolimab in advanced cancers. Sequencing used immunoSEQ multiplex PCR; TCRdb keeps in-frame clones, though not all of them. The repertoire holds around 77,000 clones, around 92% seen once, with around 2.6% in the top ten. Autoimmune disease history or systemic immunosuppression meant exclusion. This clonotype was obtained from an adult with an advanced solid tumor such as melanoma, head and neck, liver or kidney cancer. This sample comprised CD4+ or CD8+ T cells sorted from blood, obtained in a trial of the OX40 agonist ivuxolimab.

The CDR3 is CASIEAGDYNEQFF. CDR3 in DNA: TGTGCCAGCATTGAGGCGGGGGACTACAATGAGCAGTTCTTC. The gene calls are TRBV28 and TRBJ2-1, with 7 bases lining up with TRBD2. The germline gives CDR1 MDHEN, CDR2 SYDVKM. The CDR3 runs to 14 residues. With 7 bases clipped from V and 3 bases from J, the junction kept 6 bases outside the gene matches.